These T cell receptor beta chains were read from a single sample in a study of CD8 T cells in Susac syndrome. TCRdb independently ran MiXCR on the immunoSEQ multiplex PCR reads; one entry per CDR3 protein. The sample holds fewer than 150,000 distinct CDR3 sequences, 90% to 95% seen once. Sample: CD8+ T cells from PBMCs. The receptors shown here come from a human donor with multiple sclerosis. Both conserved end residues are part of each CDR3. D genes are given only for firm matches.

d_gene: TRBD2
j_gene: TRBJ2-1
v_gene: TRBV4-2
CDR3aa: CASSQDETSANEQFF
CDR3nt: TGTGCCAGCAGCCAAGATGAGACTAGCGCCAATGAGCAGTTCTTC

d_gene: NA
j_gene: TRBJ2-2
v_gene: TRBV5-1
CDR3aa: CASLSSLTGELFF
CDR3nt: TGCGCCAGCCTTTCCAGCTTAACCGGGGAGCTGTTTTTT

d_gene: NA
j_gene: TRBJ2-2
v_gene: TRBV18
CDR3aa: CASSPPEAVNTGELFF
CDR3nt: TGTGCCAGCTCACCACCGGAAGCGGTGAACACCGGGGAGCTGTTTTTT

d_gene: NA
j_gene: TRBJ2-7
v_gene: TRBV6-6
CDR3aa: CASSPDYIYEQYF
CDR3nt: TGTGCCAGCAGTCCGGACTACATCTACGAGCAGTACTTC

d_gene: NA
j_gene: TRBJ2-1
v_gene: TRBV3-1
CDR3aa: CASSQVGNRVGEGSEQFF
CDR3nt: TGTGCCAGCAGCCAAGTAGGCAATCGGGTGGGAGAAGGATCTGAGCAGTTCTTC

d_gene: NA
j_gene: TRBJ1-2
v_gene: TRBV2
CDR3aa: CASNSLYGYTF
CDR3nt: TGTGCCAGCAACAGCCTCTATGGCTACACCTTC

d_gene: NA
j_gene: TRBJ2-2
v_gene: TRBV25-1
CDR3aa: CASSAQGGELFF
CDR3nt: TGTGCCAGCAGTGCACAAGGCGGGGAGCTGTTTTTT

d_gene: NA
j_gene: TRBJ2-7
v_gene: TRBV5-4
CDR3aa: CASRYGVEQYF
CDR3nt: TGTGCCAGCAGGTATGGGGTCGAGCAGTACTTC

d_gene: TRBD2
j_gene: TRBJ2-7
v_gene: TRBV7-8
CDR3aa: CASSHPSGPVPDEQYF
CDR3nt: TGTGCCAGCAGCCATCCTAGCGGCCCAGTCCCCGACGAGCAGTACTTC

d_gene: NA
j_gene: TRBJ2-3
v_gene: TRBV2
CDR3aa: CASSSGNTDTQYF
CDR3nt: TGTGCCAGCAGTTCCGGAAACACAGATACGCAGTATTTT

d_gene: NA
j_gene: TRBJ2-7
v_gene: TRBV16
CDR3aa: CASSPTDRTGGYEQYF
CDR3nt: TGTGCCAGCAGCCCCACGGACAGGACGGGGGGCTACGAGCAGTACTTC

d_gene: TRBD1
j_gene: TRBJ1-1
v_gene: TRBV20-1
CDR3aa: CSALGQMNTEAFF
CDR3nt: TGCAGTGCACTGGGACAGATGAACACTGAAGCTTTCTTT

d_gene: TRBD2
j_gene: TRBJ2-5
v_gene: TRBV12-3/TRBV12-4
CDR3aa: CASSGPTSGQETQYF
CDR3nt: TGTGCCAGCAGTGGACCGACTAGCGGACAAGAGACCCAGTACTTC

d_gene: NA
j_gene: TRBJ2-1
v_gene: TRBV25-1
CDR3aa: CASSGKATNEQFF
CDR3nt: TGTGCCAGCAGTGGTAAAGCGACGAATGAGCAGTTCTTC

d_gene: TRBD1
j_gene: TRBJ2-6
v_gene: TRBV5-4
CDR3aa: CASSRTGQGLGANVLTF
CDR3nt: TGTGCCAGCAGCAGAACGGGACAGGGATTAGGGGCCAACGTCCTGACTTTC

d_gene: NA
j_gene: TRBJ2-3
v_gene: TRBV15
CDR3aa: CATSREGGSHDTQYF
CDR3nt: TGTGCCACCAGCAGAGAAGGCGGATCCCACGATACGCAGTATTTT

d_gene: TRBD2
j_gene: TRBJ2-1
v_gene: TRBV4-2
CDR3aa: CASSRIAGSSYNEQFF
CDR3nt: TGTGCCAGCAGCCGAATAGCGGGGAGCTCCTACAATGAGCAGTTCTTC

d_gene: NA
j_gene: TRBJ1-5
v_gene: TRBV27
CDR3aa: CASSLARYGNQPQHF
CDR3nt: TGTGCCAGCAGTTTAGCCAGGTACGGCAATCAGCCCCAGCATTTT

d_gene: NA
j_gene: TRBJ2-5
v_gene: TRBV4-2
CDR3aa: CASSPDSQETQYF
CDR3nt: TGTGCCAGCAGCCCTGACTCCCAAGAGACCCAGTACTTC

d_gene: NA
j_gene: TRBJ1-2
v_gene: TRBV27
CDR3aa: CASSSPPDPRYTF
CDR3nt: TGTGCCAGCAGTTCCCCCCCGGATCCTCGCTACACCTTC

d_gene: TRBD1
j_gene: TRBJ2-1
v_gene: TRBV27
CDR3aa: CASSRTGAGGNEQFF
CDR3nt: TGTGCCAGCAGTAGGACAGGGGCAGGTGGGAATGAGCAGTTCTTC

d_gene: NA
j_gene: TRBJ2-2
v_gene: TRBV3-1
CDR3aa: CASSQVFTGELFF
CDR3nt: TGTGCCAGCAGCCAAGTATTCACCGGGGAGCTGTTTTTT

d_gene: NA
j_gene: TRBJ2-2
v_gene: TRBV29-1
CDR3aa: CSVVGLTGTGELFF
CDR3nt: TGCAGCGTTGTGGGCCTCACGGGGACCGGGGAGCTGTTTTTT